These 26 T cell receptor beta chains were all obtained from the same sample, sequenced in a study of Graves' ophthalmopathy and Graves' hyperthyroidism. The sequenced template was RNA, covering the TCR beta CDR3 region. RT-PCR was first run with HTBI primers, then multiplex PCR in a second round. TCRdb re-analysed the multiplex PCR reads in MiXCR, keeping a single row per CDR3 protein. The sample has 200,000 to 250,000 distinct CDR3 sequences; approximately 21% are singletons. Sequencing input: peripheral blood. The receptors were sampled from a woman aged 50 to 60 with Graves' ophthalmopathy.

This clonotype was picked up many times. The chain carries TRBV11-2 and TRBJ2-5; the D gene is possibly TRBD2 (6 bases). The germline gives CDR1 SGHAT, CDR2 FQNNGV. The CDR3 spans 14 residues. V lost 6 bases, J lost 9 bases, and 20 bases lay in between. DNA of the CDR3: TGTGCCAGCAGTTCCTCGGGCGGGACTGGGGCCCAGTACTTC. Translation: CASSSSGGTGAQYF.

This clonotype was found many times. V usage is TRBV6-2 or TRBV6-3 and J usage is TRBJ2-7; TRBD2 aligns across 7 bases. Germline assignment: CDR1 MNHEY and CDR2 SVGEGT. Trimming cost V 6 bases and J 6 bases; bases outside gene matches: 11. The CDR3 contains 14 residues. The CDR3 DNA is TGTGCCAGCAGGTGGGATCCGACTAGCTCCGAGCAGTACTTC. Its translation: CASRWDPTSSEQYF.

At least ten counts were recorded for this clonotype. The chain combines TRBV7-3 with TRBJ2-2; no firm D call. Germline CDR1 SGHTA, CDR2 FQGTGA. Trimming removed 2 bases from V and 0 bases from J, with 4 bases in between. This CDR3 comprises 14 residues. CDR3 bases: TGTGCCAGCAGCTTACTAGCGAACACCGGGGAGCTGTTTTTT. Its translation is CASSLLANTGELFF.

This clonotype was counted ten times or more. The chain combines TRBV5-1 with TRBJ1-1; D unresolved. Germline CDR1 SGHRS, CDR2 YFSETQ. The CDR3 runs to 14 residues. The V and J ends lost 1 base and 7 bases respectively, with 14 bases between them. The CDR3, as DNA: TGCGCCAGCAGCTTGCCCTCCGAGAATTTTGAAGCTTTCTTT. Protein: CASSLPSENFEAFF.

This clonotype was detected only a few times. This chain uses TRBV30 with TRBJ2-3; TRBD2 matches at 9 bases. CDR3 length: 14 residues. After removal of 2 bases from V and 1 base from J, the junction contained 1 base not matched to a gene. In germline, CDR1 is GTSNPN, CDR2 SVGIG (reference sequence). CDR3 residues: CAWSKRGGTDTQYF. As DNA, the CDR3 is TGTGCCTGGAGTAAGCGGGGGGGCACAGATACGCAGTATTTT.

This clonotype was recorded many times. The V gene is TRBV24-1, the J gene TRBJ1-1; D remains ambiguous. Germline CDR1 reads KGHDR; CDR2 reads SFDVKD. The CDR3 is 15 residues long. V gave up 3 bases and J gave up 1 base, with 11 bases separating them. The CDR3 sequence is CATSDVTGSNTEAFF. CDR3 DNA sequence: TGTGCCACCAGTGATGTTACGGGATCGAACACTGAAGCTTTCTTT.

The table lists this clonotype with many counts. The chain carries TRBV27 and TRBJ2-4; 8 nucleotides agree with TRBD1. V lost 5 bases to trimming and J lost 6 bases; unmatched junction nucleotides: 6. Looked up from germline, CDR1 is MNHEY and CDR2 is SMNVEV (reference sequence). This CDR3 spans 14 amino acids. The CDR3 sequence is CASSPPDRGNIQYF. The DNA for the CDR3 is TGTGCCAGCAGTCCGCCTGACAGGGGAAACATTCAGTACTTC.

This clonotype was observed at least ten times. The CDR3 sequence is CASSLARGGGTEAFF. The DNA for the CDR3 is TGTGCCAGCAGCTTAGCGCGGGGGGGAGGGACTGAAGCTTTCTTT. The chain has TRBV7-2 and TRBJ1-1; D may be TRBD1 (5 bases). CDR1 is SGHTA, CDR2 FQGNSA, per germline. The CDR3 totals 15 residues. V shed 0 bases and J shed 5 bases, with 13 bases lying between them.

This clonotype was seen at least ten times. The chain employs TRBV7-2 and TRBJ2-5, with a possible D match to TRBD2 (6 bases). This CDR3 contains 15 residues. Between the trimmed V and J ends, which lost 2 bases and 3 bases, there was a span of 13 bases. Germline values: CDR1 SGHTA, CDR2 FQGNSA. CDR3: CASSLKLAGKETQYF. The CDR3 nucleotides read TGTGCCAGCAGCTTAAAGCTGGCGGGAAAAGAGACCCAGTACTTC.

The chain recombines TRBV6-5 with TRBJ1-1; TRBD1 matches 10 bases. The germline gives CDR1 MNHEY, CDR2 SVGAGI. The CDR3 is made up of 15 amino acids. The V segment lost 2 bases and the J segment 1 base; nucleotides outside the gene matches: 1. The CDR3 reads CASSYGTGANTEAFF. DNA for the CDR3: TGTGCCAGCAGTTACGGGACAGGGGCGAACACTGAAGCTTTCTTT.

This rearrangement joins TRBV28 to TRBJ1-2; TRBD1 is a possible D gene (6 bases). The CDR3 runs 15 residues. CDR1 is MDHEN and CDR2 is SYDVKM in the germline V gene. Trimming removed 6 bases at V and 8 bases at J, with 22 bases between. The CDR3 loop is CASSQSVRQVEGYTF. The CDR3 DNA reads as TGTGCCAGCAGCCAATCCGTCAGACAGGTGGAAGGCTACACCTTC.

This clonotype was seen repeatedly, ten times or more. The J gene is TRBJ2-7, the V gene TRBV15; TRBD1 aligns across 7 bases. J gave up 4 bases and V 3 bases, and 6 bases lay outside the gene matches. The CDR3 sequence is 14 residues long. Per the germline V gene, CDR1 is LNHNV and CDR2 is YYDKDF (reference sequence). CDR3 residues: CATSRTGKIYEQYF. The CDR3 DNA reads as TGTGCCACCAGCAGGACAGGGAAAATATACGAGCAGTACTTC. Variable domain in full (rest from reference TRBV15 and TRBJ2-7): DAMVIQNPRYQVTQFGKPVTLSCSQTLNHNVMYWYQQKSSQAPKLLFHYYDKDFNNEADTPDNFQSRRPNTSFCFLDIRSPGLGDTAMYLCATSRTGKIYEQYFGPGTRLTVT.

The chain combines TRBV12-3 or TRBV12-4 with TRBJ2-5, with D possibly being TRBD2 (5 bases). Trimming took off 6 bases at V and 1 base at J, with 6 bases between the two ends. The CDR3 length is 12 residues. The CDR3 DNA follows: TGTGCCAGCAGGGGAGCCCAAGAGACCCAGTACTTC. It yields the protein CASRGAQETQYF.

The sample holds many counts of this clonotype. This chain links TRBV11-2 with TRBJ1-1; D is possibly TRBD1 (5 bases). Germline V gene sequence: CDR1 SGHAT, CDR2 FQNNGV. CDR3 length equals 16 residues. V dropped 5 bases and J dropped 0 bases, with 16 bases sitting between them. CDR3: CASSQRRGAMNTEAFF. The CDR3 DNA is TGTGCCAGCAGCCAAAGACGGGGCGCGATGAACACTGAAGCTTTCTTT. Based on the CDR3 plus reference TRBV11-2 and TRBJ1-1, the full variable domain is EAGVAQSPRYKIIEKRQSVAFWCNPISGHATLYWYQQILGQGPKLLIQFQNNGVVDDSQLPKDRFSAERLKGVDSTLKIQPAKLEDSAVYLCASSQRRGAMNTEAFFGQGTRLTVV.

This clonotype was detected ten times or more. This chain links TRBV25-1 with TRBJ2-7; no definite D call. This CDR3 region has 13 residues. Trimming removed 8 bases from V and 7 bases from J, with 18 bases in between. Germline CDR1 MGHDK, CDR2 SYGVNS. In nucleotides, the CDR3 is TGTGCCAGCTCCGTCCGAACTGGTGGGGAGCAGTACTTC. Translation gives CASSVRTGGEQYF.

This clonotype was observed many times. J is TRBJ2-4 and V is TRBV5-1, with 8 bases identical to TRBD1. Germline CDR1 and CDR2: SGHRS and YFSETQ. Trimming removed 1 base from V and 4 bases from J; junction bases left unmatched: 4. This CDR3 is 15 amino acids long. The CDR3: CASSLSGGDKNIQYF. CDR3 bases: TGCGCCAGCAGCTTGTCAGGGGGCGATAAAAACATTCAGTACTTC.

This clonotype occurred many times. The chain couples TRBV11-1 to TRBJ2-7, with D perhaps assigned TRBD1 or TRBD2 (5 bases each). The CDR3 consists of 14 residues. With 4 bases removed from V and 4 bases from J, the gap between germline ends came to 14 bases. The germline CDR1 and CDR2 sequences are SGHAT and FQDESV (reference sequence). The CDR3 protein is CASSWAGSIYEQYF. The DNA of the CDR3 is TGTGCCAGCAGCTGGGCAGGGAGCATTTACGAGCAGTACTTC.

This clonotype was seen ten or more times. This chain joins TRBV7-9 and TRBJ2-3; TRBD2 matches 12 bases. Germline V lookup: CDR1 SEHNR, CDR2 FQNEAQ (reference sequence). The CDR3 consists of 15 residues. V gave up 3 bases and J gave up 3 bases; unmatched junction bases: 1. The CDR3 protein is CASSLTSGSTDTQYF. CDR3 bases: TGTGCCAGCAGCTTGACTAGCGGGAGTACAGATACGCAGTATTTT.

This clonotype was seen many times. This chain links TRBV6-5 with TRBJ2-2; D gene uncertain. Deletions cut 2 bases from V and 6 bases from J, with 7 bases between. The CDR3 sequence is 13 residues long. The germline gives CDR1 MNHEY, CDR2 SVGAGI. The CDR3 spells CASSYGDSGELFF. The DNA for the CDR3 is TGTGCCAGCAGTTACGGCGACTCCGGGGAGCTGTTTTTT.

This clonotype has ten or more counts. The rearrangement joins TRBV29-1 to TRBJ2-5, with 10 bases fitting TRBD1. Germline V gives CDR1 SQVTM, CDR2 ANQGSEA. The CDR3 contains 15 residues. Losses at the gene ends were 0 bases for V and 5 bases for J; bases not matched to a gene: 6. CDR3 sequence: CSVEDPTGGWETQYF. The CDR3 bases are TGCAGCGTTGAAGACCCGACAGGGGGCTGGGAGACCCAGTACTTC.

This clonotype has a count of ten or more. J is TRBJ1-3 and V is TRBV20-1; D not resolved. Trimming stripped 6 bases from V and 0 bases from J, with 6 bases between. Germline V lookup: CDR1 DFQATT, CDR2 SNEGSKA (reference sequence). The CDR3 loop spans 12 amino acids. This chain's CDR3 is CSATLSGNTIYF. DNA of the CDR3: TGCAGTGCAACGCTCTCTGGAAACACCATATATTTT.

This clonotype was detected many times. The V gene is TRBV19, the J gene TRBJ2-2, with D unclear. This CDR3 region has 14 residues. The V gene lost 1 base and the J gene lost 4 bases, with 7 bases spanning the gap. The germline CDR1 and CDR2 sequences are LNHDA and SQIVND (reference sequence). CDR3 DNA sequence: TGTGCCAGTAGTATAGCCGTTGGCACCGGGGAGCTGTTTTTT. It is translated as CASSIAVGTGELFF. The variable domain in full, completed from reference TRBV19 and TRBJ2-2, reads DGGITQSPKYLFRKEGQNVTLSCEQNLNHDAMYWYRQDPGQGLRLIYYSQIVNDFQKGDIAEGYSVSREKKESFPLTVTSAQKNPTAFYLCASSIAVGTGELFFGEGSRLTVL.

This clonotype was counted at least ten times. The rearrangement uses TRBV25-1 and TRBJ2-5; TRBD1 aligns across 9 bases. The germline V gene encodes CDR1 MGHDK and CDR2 SYGVNS. Trimming took 4 bases from V and 1 from J; bases not matched to a gene: 4. CDR3 length: 15 amino acids. The CDR3 bases are TGTGCCAGCAGTGCTGACAGGGGGACCCAAGAGACCCAGTACTTC. The encoded protein is CASSADRGTQETQYF.

This clonotype turned up a few times. V is TRBV2 and J is TRBJ1-1; D may be TRBD1 (6 bases). Germline values: CDR1 SNHLY, CDR2 FYNNEI. V gave up 6 bases and J gave up 4 bases, with 12 bases separating them. The CDR3 totals 13 residues. CDR3: CASSKRGGTEAFF. CDR3 DNA: TGTGCCAGCAGCAAAAGGGGGGGCACTGAAGCTTTCTTT.

In this sample, this clonotype turned up many times. The chain couples TRBV5-1 to TRBJ2-7, with D tentatively TRBD1 (5 bases). Trimming took 2 bases from V and 2 from J, leaving 11 bases between them. In germline, CDR1 is SGHRS, CDR2 YFSETQ. The CDR3 is made up of 14 amino acids. The CDR3 loop reads CASSLTTAAYEQYF. CDR3 DNA: TGCGCCAGCAGCTTAACGACAGCAGCCTACGAGCAGTACTTC.

This chain links TRBV11-2 with TRBJ2-7, with TRBD2 as a possible D gene (5 bases). The CDR3 is made up of 15 amino acids. Trimming pared 0 bases from V and 2 bases from J, leaving 11 bases between. CDR1 and CDR2 from the germline V gene are SGHAT and FQNNGV. CDR3 bases: TGTGCCAGCAGCTTAGAGAGGGCTGCCACCTACGAGCAGTACTTC. It translates to CASSLERAATYEQYF.